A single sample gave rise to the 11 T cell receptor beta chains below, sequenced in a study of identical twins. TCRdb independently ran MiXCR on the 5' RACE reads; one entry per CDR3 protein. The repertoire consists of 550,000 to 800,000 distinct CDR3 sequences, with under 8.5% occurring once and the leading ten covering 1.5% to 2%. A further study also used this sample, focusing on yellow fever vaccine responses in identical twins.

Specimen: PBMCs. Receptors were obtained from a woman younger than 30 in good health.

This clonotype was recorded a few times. The CDR3 is CSARSGDPRIYEQYF. In DNA, the CDR3 is TGCAGTGCTAGAAGCGGAGACCCCAGGATCTACGAGCAGTACTTC. The chain has TRBV20-1 and TRBJ2-7; possibly TRBD2 for D (5 bases). The CDR3 consists of 15 residues. V shed 2 bases and J shed 3 bases, with 17 bases lying between them. Germline values: CDR1 DFQATT, CDR2 SNEGSKA (reference sequence).

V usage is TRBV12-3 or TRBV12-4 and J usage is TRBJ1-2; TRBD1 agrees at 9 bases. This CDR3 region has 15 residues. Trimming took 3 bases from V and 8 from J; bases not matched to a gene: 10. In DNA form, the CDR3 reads TGTGCCAGCAGTTTGGGGGGGACAGGGAACGAAGGCTACACCTTC. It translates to CASSLGGTGNEGYTF.

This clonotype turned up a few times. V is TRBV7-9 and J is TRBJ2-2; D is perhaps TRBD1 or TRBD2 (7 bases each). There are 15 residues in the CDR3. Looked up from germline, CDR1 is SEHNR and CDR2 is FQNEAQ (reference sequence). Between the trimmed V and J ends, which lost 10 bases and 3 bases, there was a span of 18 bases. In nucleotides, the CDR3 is TGTGCCAACGGCCAGGGGGGGGGAGACACCGGGGAGCTGTTTTTT. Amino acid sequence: CANGQGGGDTGELFF.

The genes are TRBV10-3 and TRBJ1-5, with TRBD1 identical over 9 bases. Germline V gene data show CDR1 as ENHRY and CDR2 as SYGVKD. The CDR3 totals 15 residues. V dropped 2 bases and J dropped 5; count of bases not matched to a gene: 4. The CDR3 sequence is CAISEGGTGHQPQHF. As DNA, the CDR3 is TGTGCCATCAGTGAGGGGGGGACAGGGCATCAGCCCCAGCATTTT.

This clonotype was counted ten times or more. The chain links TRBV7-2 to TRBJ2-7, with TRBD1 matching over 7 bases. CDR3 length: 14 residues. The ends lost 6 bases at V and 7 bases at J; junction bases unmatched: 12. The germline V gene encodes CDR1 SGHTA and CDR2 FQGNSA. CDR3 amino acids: CASSPRDSVVEQYF. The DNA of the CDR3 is TGTGCCAGCAGTCCCCGGGACAGTGTGGTGGAGCAGTACTTC.

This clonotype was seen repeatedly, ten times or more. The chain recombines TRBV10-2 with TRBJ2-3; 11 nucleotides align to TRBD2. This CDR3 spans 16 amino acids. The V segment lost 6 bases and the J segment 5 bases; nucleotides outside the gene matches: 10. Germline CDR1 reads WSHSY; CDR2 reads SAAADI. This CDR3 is CASSLLAGASRDTQYF. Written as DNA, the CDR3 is TGCGCCAGCAGCCTACTAGCGGGGGCCTCTAGAGATACGCAGTATTTT.

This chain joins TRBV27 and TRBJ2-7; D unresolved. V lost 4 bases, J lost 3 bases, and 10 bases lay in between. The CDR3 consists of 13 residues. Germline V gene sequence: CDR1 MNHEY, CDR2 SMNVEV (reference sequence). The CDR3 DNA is TGTGCCAGCAGTTCCCTCTTCCTCTACGAGCAGTACTTC. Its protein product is CASSSLFLYEQYF.

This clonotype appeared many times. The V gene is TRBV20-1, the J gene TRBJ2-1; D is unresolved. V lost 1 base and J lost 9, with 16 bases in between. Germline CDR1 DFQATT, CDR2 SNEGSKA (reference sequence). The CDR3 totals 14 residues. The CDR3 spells CSARGGIQTAEQFF. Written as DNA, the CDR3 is TGCAGTGCTAGAGGGGGAATTCAAACGGCTGAGCAGTTCTTC.

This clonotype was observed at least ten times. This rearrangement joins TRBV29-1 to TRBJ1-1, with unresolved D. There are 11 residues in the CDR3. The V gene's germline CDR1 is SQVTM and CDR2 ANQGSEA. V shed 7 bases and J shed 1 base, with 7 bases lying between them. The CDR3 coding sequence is TGCAGCGCCGTAGGGAACACTGAAGCTTTCTTT. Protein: CSAVGNTEAFF.

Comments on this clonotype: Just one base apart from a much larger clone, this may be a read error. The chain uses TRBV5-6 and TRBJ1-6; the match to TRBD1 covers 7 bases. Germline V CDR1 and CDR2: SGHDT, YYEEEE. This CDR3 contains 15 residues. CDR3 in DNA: TGTGCCAGCAGCTTGGAGTCAGGGGGTGTTTCACCCTTCCACTTT. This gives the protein CASSLESGGVSPFHF.

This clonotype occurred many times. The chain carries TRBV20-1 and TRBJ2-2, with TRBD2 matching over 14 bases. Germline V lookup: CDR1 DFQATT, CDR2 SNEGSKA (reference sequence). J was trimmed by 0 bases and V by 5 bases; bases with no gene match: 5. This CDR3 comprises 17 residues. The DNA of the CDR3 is TGCAGTGCTTCGGGACTAGCGGGGGACACGAACACCGGGGAGCTGTTTTTT. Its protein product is CSASGLAGDTNTGELFF.